This paragraph reports one T cell receptor beta chain. The data were taken from a study of blood T cell repertoires in COVID-19. Study context: Donors in the United States, Italy and Spain gave samples during acute or convalescent COVID-19. Nucleic acid was either cDNA or gDNA, and it came from T cells, B-cell-depleted T cells, or PBMCs.

In germline, CDR1 is MGHRA, CDR2 YSYEKL. The V gene end was trimmed by 1 base and the J gene end by 5 bases; junction bases not matched to a gene: 2. The CDR3 sequence is 15 residues long. Original processing methods: Reference gene primers were amplified, and this amplification served to estimate nucleated cell counts. The assay was immunoSEQ multiplex PCR, and TCRdb's table has in-frame clones only and misses some. D and trimming come from the DNA, and the V and J calls and clone size come from that table. The sample contains 110,000 to 150,000 clones, approximately 87% of which appear only once. This rearrangement joins TRBV4-1 to TRBJ2-3; TRBD2 agrees at 11 bases. This receptor was identified in a human donor in a cohort sampled during active COVID-19. The sequencing sample was made of peripheral blood. The CDR3 region has the DNA TGCGCCAGCAGCCAAGCGACTAGCGGGGAAGATACGCAGTATTTT. Translation: CASSQATSGEDTQYF.